One and the same sample provided the 5 T cell receptor beta chains below, sequenced in a study of spatial heterogeneity in lung cancer (dated by TCRdb to the late 2010s). What this sample's time point label stands for: blood at routine non-recurrence follow-up after resection. TCR sequencing used whole RNA extracted from tumor and nontumor lung tissue, or from cryopreserved PBMC samples, without cell sorting. Library generation was performed with 5' RACE. For sequencing, a NextSeq 500 was employed. TCRdb reran the public reads through fastp at Q25 and MiXCR, keeping productive beta chains. Each CDR3 protein appears once, grouped with its most common genes and DNA. The sample table lists under 150,000 distinct CDR3 sequences, 9.5% to 15% of them with a count of one. 15% to 20% of the sample goes to the ten largest clones. Sequenced material: PBMCs, taken at follow-up. These receptors originate from a male donor with early-stage non-small cell lung cancer.

The CDR3 sequence is CASSALGNTEAFF. The CDR3 DNA follows: TGTGCCAGCAGTGCACTAGGAAACACTGAAGCTTTCTTT. The V call is TRBV6-1, the J call TRBJ1-1; D not certain. The germline gives CDR1 MNHNS, CDR2 SASEGT. V lost 4 bases and J 2 bases, leaving 8 bases between the germline ends. The CDR3 is 13 residues long.

The chain uses TRBV6-1 and TRBJ1-6, with 8 bases identical to TRBD1. Germline V gene sequence: CDR1 MNHNS, CDR2 SASEGT. This CDR3 spans 16 amino acids. V lost 7 bases and J lost 5; bases outside the gene matches: 10. In DNA form, the CDR3 reads TGTGCCAGCATCGACAGGGGAAGGCTCCATAATTCACCCCTCCACTTT. It yields the protein CASIDRGRLHNSPLHF.

This chain joins TRBV6-6 and TRBJ1-5; possibly TRBD1 for D (6 bases). The CDR3 runs to 12 residues. The germline gives CDR1 MNHNY, CDR2 SVGAGI (reference sequence). V was shortened by 6 bases and J by 5 bases, with 8 bases between the two germline ends. DNA for the CDR3: TGTGCCAGCAGGGCAGGGGATCAGCCCCAGCATTTT. This encodes CASRAGDQPQHF.

This rearrangement joins TRBV9 to TRBJ2-5, with D possibly being TRBD1 (5 bases). V dropped 2 bases and J dropped 3 bases, with 14 bases sitting between them. This CDR3 has 15 residues. Looked up from germline, CDR1 is SGDLS and CDR2 is YYNGEE. This chain's CDR3 is CASSVQGLEEETQYF. CDR3 sequence (DNA): TGTGCCAGCAGCGTGCAGGGTCTAGAGGAAGAGACCCAGTACTTC.

The chain is built from TRBV20-1 and TRBJ2-2, with D perhaps TRBD2 (6 bases). V gave up 3 bases and J gave up 3 bases, with 11 bases separating them. The CDR3 has 14 amino acids. The germline V gene encodes CDR1 DFQATT and CDR2 SNEGSKA (reference sequence). CDR3 in amino acids: CSARGLKDTGELFF. The CDR3 nucleotides are TGCAGTGCTAGGGGACTCAAGGACACCGGGGAGCTGTTTTTT.